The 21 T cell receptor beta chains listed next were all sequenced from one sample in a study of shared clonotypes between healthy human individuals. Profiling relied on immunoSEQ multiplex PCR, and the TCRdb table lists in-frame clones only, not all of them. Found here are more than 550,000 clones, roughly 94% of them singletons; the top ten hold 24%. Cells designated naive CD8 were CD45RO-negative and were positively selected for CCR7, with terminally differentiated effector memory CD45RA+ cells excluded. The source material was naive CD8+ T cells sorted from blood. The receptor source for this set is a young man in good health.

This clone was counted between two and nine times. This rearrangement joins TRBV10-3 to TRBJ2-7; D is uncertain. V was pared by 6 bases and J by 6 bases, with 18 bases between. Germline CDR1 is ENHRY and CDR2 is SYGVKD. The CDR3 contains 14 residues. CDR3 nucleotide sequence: TGTGCCATCAGCCTCTGGTCGAACCCACTCGAGCAGTACTTC. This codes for CAISLWSNPLEQYF.

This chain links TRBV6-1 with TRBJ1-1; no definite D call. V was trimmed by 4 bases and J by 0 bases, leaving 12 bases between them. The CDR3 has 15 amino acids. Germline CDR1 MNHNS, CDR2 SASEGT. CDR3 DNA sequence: TGTGCCAGCAGTGTCCGAACCATTATGAACACTGAAGCTTTCTTT. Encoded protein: CASSVRTIMNTEAFF.

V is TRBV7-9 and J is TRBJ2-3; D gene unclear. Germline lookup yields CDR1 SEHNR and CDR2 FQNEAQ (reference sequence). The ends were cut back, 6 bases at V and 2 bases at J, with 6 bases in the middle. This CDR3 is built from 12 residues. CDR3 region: CASREYTDTQYF. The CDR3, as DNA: TGTGCCAGCAGGGAATACACAGATACGCAGTATTTT.

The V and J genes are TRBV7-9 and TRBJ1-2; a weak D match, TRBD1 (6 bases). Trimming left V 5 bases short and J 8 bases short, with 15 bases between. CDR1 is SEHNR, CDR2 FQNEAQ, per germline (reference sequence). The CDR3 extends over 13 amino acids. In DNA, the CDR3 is TGTGCCAGCAGCCATGACAGGCAATGGGGCTACACCTTC. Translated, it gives CASSHDRQWGYTF.

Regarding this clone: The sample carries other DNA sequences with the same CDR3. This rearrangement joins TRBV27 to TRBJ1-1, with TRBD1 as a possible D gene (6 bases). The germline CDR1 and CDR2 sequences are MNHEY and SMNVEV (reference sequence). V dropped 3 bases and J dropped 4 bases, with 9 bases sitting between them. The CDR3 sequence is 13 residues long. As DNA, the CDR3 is TGTGCCAGCAGTTTCGGGGGCGGCACTGAAGCTTTCTTT. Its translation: CASSFGGGTEAFF.

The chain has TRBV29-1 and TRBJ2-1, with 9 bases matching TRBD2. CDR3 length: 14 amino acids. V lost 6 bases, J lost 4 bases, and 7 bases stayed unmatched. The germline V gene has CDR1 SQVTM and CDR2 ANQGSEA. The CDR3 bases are TGCAGCGTCGGAAAGAGCGGGAGGTACAATGAGCAGTTCTTC. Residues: CSVGKSGRYNEQFF.

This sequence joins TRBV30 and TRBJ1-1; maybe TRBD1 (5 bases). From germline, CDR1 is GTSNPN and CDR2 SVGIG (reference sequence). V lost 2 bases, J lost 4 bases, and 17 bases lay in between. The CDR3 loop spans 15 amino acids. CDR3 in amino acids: CAWSKIPGRPTEAFF. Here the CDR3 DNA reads TGTGCCTGGAGTAAAATCCCAGGGAGGCCCACTGAAGCTTTCTTT.

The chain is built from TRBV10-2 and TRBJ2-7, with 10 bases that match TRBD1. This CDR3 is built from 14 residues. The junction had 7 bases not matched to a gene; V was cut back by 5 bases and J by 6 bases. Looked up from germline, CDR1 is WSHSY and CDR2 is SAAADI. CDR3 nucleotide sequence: TGCGCCAGCAGTATAGGGACAGGGGATTTCGAGCAGTACTTC. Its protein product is CASSIGTGDFEQYF.

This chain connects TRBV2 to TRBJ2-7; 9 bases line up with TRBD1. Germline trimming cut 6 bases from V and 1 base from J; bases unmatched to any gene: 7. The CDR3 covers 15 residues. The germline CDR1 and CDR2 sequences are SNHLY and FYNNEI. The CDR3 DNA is TGTGCCAGCAGCGACCCCGGGACAGGGTCCTACGAGCAGTACTTC. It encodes CASSDPGTGSYEQYF. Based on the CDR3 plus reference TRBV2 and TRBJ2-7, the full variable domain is EPEVTQTPSHQVTQMGQEVILRCVPISNHLYFYWYRQILGQKVEFLVSFYNNEISEKSEIFDDQFSVERPDGSNFTLKIRSTKLEDSAMYFCASSDPGTGSYEQYFGPGTRLTVT.

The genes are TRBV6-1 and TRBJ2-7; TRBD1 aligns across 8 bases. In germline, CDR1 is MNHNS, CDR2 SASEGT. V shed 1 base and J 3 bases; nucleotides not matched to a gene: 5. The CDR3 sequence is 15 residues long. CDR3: CASSEVVQGGYEQYF. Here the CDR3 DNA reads TGTGCCAGCAGTGAAGTGGTACAGGGGGGCTACGAGCAGTACTTC.

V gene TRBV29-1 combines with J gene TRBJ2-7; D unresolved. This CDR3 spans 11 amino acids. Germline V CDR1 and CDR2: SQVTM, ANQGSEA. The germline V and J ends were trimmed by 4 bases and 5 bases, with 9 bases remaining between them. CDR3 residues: CSVVEDHEQYF. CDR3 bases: TGCAGCGTTGTTGAGGACCACGAGCAGTACTTC.

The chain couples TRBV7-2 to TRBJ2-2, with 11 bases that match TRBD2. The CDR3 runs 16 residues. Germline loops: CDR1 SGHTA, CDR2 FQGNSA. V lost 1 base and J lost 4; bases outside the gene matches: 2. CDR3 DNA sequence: TGTGCCAGCAGCTTAGGTAGCGGGAGGGCCACCGGGGAGCTGTTTTTT. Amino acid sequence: CASSLGSGRATGELFF.

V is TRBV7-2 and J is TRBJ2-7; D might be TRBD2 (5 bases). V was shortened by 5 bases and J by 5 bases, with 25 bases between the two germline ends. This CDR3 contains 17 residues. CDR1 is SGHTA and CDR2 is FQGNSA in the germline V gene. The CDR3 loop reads CASSPSPGQPVVDEQYF. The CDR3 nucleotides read TGTGCCAGCAGCCCTAGCCCCGGGCAGCCAGTCGTGGACGAGCAGTACTTC. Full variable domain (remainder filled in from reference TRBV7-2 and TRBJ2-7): GAGVSQSPSNKVTEKGKDVELRCDPISGHTALYWYRQSLGQGLEFLIYFQGNSAPDKSGLPSDRFSAERTGGSVSTLTIQRTQQEDSAVYLCASSPSPGQPVVDEQYFGPGTRLTVT.

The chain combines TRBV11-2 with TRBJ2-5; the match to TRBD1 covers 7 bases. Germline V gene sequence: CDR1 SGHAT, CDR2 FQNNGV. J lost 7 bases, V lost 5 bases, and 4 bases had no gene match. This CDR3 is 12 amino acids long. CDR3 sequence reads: CASSGTVLTQYF. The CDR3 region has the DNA TGTGCCAGCAGCGGGACAGTCTTGACCCAGTACTTC. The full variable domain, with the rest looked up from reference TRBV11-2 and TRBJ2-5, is EAGVAQSPRYKIIEKRQSVAFWCNPISGHATLYWYQQILGQGPKLLIQFQNNGVVDDSQLPKDRFSAERLKGVDSTLKIQPAKLEDSAVYLCASSGTVLTQYFGPGTRLLVL.

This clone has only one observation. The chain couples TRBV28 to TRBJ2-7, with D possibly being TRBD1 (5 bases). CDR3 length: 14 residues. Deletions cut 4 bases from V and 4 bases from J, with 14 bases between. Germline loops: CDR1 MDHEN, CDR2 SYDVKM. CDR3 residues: CASSSQGWFYEQYF. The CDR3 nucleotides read TGTGCCAGCAGTTCTCAGGGATGGTTTTACGAGCAGTACTTC.

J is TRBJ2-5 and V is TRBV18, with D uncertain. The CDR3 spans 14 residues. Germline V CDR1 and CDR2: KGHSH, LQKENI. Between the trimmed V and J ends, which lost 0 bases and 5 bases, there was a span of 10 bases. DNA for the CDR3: TGTGCCAGCTCACCACCGGGATTTTTCGAGACCCAGTACTTC. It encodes CASSPPGFFETQYF.

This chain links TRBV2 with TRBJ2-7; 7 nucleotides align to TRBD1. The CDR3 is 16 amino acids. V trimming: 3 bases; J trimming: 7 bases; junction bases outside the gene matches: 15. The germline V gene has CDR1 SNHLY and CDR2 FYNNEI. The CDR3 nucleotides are TGTGCCAGCAGTGAGGGACAGCTACCTCCAAAGGGTGAGCAGTACTTC. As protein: CASSEGQLPPKGEQYF.

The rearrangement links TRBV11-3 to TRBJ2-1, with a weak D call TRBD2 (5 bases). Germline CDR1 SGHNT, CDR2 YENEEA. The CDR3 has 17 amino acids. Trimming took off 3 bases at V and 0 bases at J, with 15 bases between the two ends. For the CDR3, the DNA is TGTGCCAGCAGCTTCGGAGGACGGAGGAGCTCCTACAATGAGCAGTTCTTC. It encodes CASSFGGRRSSYNEQFF.

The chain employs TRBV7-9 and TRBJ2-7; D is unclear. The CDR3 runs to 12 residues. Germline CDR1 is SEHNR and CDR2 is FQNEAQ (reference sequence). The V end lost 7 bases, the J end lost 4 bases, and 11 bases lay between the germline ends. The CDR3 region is CASIPLGYEQYF. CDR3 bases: TGTGCCAGCATCCCCTTGGGTTACGAGCAGTACTTC.

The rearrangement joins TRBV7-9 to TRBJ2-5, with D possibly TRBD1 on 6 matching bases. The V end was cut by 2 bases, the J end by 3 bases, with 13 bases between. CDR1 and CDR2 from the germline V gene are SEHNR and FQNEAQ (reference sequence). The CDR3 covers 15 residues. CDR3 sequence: CASSLLVQGKETQYF. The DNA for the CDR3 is TGTGCCAGCAGCTTATTGGTACAGGGAAAAGAGACCCAGTACTTC.

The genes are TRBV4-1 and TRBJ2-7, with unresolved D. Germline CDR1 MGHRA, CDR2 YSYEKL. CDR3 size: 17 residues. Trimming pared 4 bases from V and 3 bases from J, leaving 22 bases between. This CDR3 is CASSLRSGQYINYEQYF. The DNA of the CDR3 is TGCGCCAGCAGCCTAAGATCCGGCCAGTATATTAACTACGAGCAGTACTTC.